This T cell receptor beta chain emerged from a study of T cells in localized non-small cell lung cancer. Study-wide points: It was uninvolved adjacent lung that showed the highest T cell clonality, exceeding tumor. Appearances in adjacent lung were noted for a median approximately 50 of the top 100 tumor clones.

CDR1 LNHDA and CDR2 SQIVND come from the germline V gene (reference sequence). The CDR3 has 14 amino acids. The V gene lost 3 bases and the J gene lost 2 bases, with 9 bases spanning the gap. This clone turned up a few times. The antigen is unknown. Data came from immunoSEQ multiplex PCR; TCRdb stores just in-frame clones and leaves some out. The sample yields 40,000 to 60,000 clones, about 86% seen once. Sequenced here: peripheral blood mononuclear cells, sampled before any cancer treatment. The genes are TRBV19 and TRBJ2-3, with D perhaps being TRBD1 or TRBD2 (5 bases each). This receptor was identified in a man aged 35-69 years with stage III lung adenocarcinoma. This chain's CDR3 is CASSMGRVTDTQYF. The CDR3 nucleotides read TGTGCCAGTAGTATGGGACGAGTCACAGATACGCAGTATTTT. The whole variable domain, filled in from reference TRBV19 and TRBJ2-3, reads DGGITQSPKYLFRKEGQNVTLSCEQNLNHDAMYWYRQDPGQGLRLIYYSQIVNDFQKGDIAEGYSVSREKKESFPLTVTSAQKNPTAFYLCASSMGRVTDTQYFGPGTRLTVL.